This is a list of T cell receptor beta chains from one sample in a study of blood T cell repertoires in COVID-19. The assay was immunoSEQ multiplex PCR, and TCRdb's table has in-frame clones only and misses some. The table shows 200,000 or so clones, with 85% to 90% occurring only once. Material for sequencing was peripheral blood. These receptors were taken from a person between 65 and 79 years old with COVID-19, enrolled during active disease. The CDR3 runs from the conserved cysteine through the conserved F or W. A D gene is named only where the DNA matches it firmly. Size tells how often a clone was seen (once, few, many) or the class of an expanded clone, and some rows leave it out.

d_call j_call v_call clone_size cdr3_aa cdr3_nt
TRBD2 TRBJ2-7 TRBV19 - CASSSPGLGLEQYF TGTGCCAGTAGTAGCCCGGGACTAGGACTCGAGCAGTACTTC
TRBD1 TRBJ1-2 TRBV10-3 - CAISADRDGYTF TGTGCCATCAGTGCGGACAGGGATGGCTACACCTTC
- TRBJ2-1 TRBV9 - CASSVGPGDFYNEQFF TGTGCCAGCAGCGTAGGTCCGGGAGACTTCTACAATGAGCAGTTCTTC
TRBD1 TRBJ2-3 TRBV19 - CASSTRGGQGDTQYF TGTGCCAGTAGTACCCGAGGGGGACAGGGGGATACGCAGTATTTT
TRBD2 TRBJ2-4 TRBV2 - CATSLAGGNIQYF TGTGCCACCTCACTAGCGGGGGGAAACATTCAGTACTTC
- TRBJ2-1 TRBV6-6 - CASRATGGGYNEQFF TGTGCCAGCAGGGCGACCGGGGGTGGCTACAATGAGCAGTTCTTC
- TRBJ2-7 TRBV5-5 - CASSLEGGRVSYEQYF TGTGCCAGCAGCTTAGAGGGAGGCCGGGTCTCCTACGAGCAGTACTTC
- TRBJ2-3 TRBV6-2/TRBV6-3 - CASSYSTLGTSTDTQYF TGTGCCAGCAGTTACTCGACGCTTGGGACTAGCACAGATACGCAGTATTTT
- TRBJ1-1 TRBV29-1 - CSVAGRDTEAFF TGCAGCGTTGCCGGGAGAGACACTGAAGCTTTCTTT
- TRBJ1-5 TRBV7-2 - CASSLWSGGDQPQHF TGTGCCAGCAGCTTATGGTCCGGCGGGGATCAGCCCCAGCATTTT
- TRBJ1-2 TRBV6-1 few CASSERRNYGYTF TGTGCCAGCAGTGAAAGGCGGAACTATGGCTACACCTTC
- TRBJ2-7 TRBV7-8 - CASSLRPGTNFYEQYF TGTGCCAGCAGCTTACGCCCCGGGACAAACTTCTACGAGCAGTACTTC
- TRBJ1-2 TRBV18 few CATTGRGGYTF TGTGCCACCACAGGTCGCGGTGGCTACACCTTC
TRBD1 TRBJ2-7 TRBV7-8 - CASSTRDRFPYEQYF TGTGCCAGCAGCACCCGGGACAGGTTTCCCTACGAGCAGTACTTC
TRBD2 TRBJ2-1 TRBV24-1 - CATSDPSFGGSTTDEQFF TGTGCCACCAGTGACCCCTCGTTTGGCGGGAGTACAACCGATGAGCAGTTCTTC
TRBD1 TRBJ2-3 TRBV11-2 - CASSPDRGTTDTQYF TGTGCCAGCAGCCCGGACAGGGGGACAACAGATACGCAGTATTTT